These 23 T cell receptor beta chains were all obtained from the same sample, sequenced in a study of cytomegalovirus exposure and HLA in healthy donors. The PCR made use of 60 Vbeta and 13 Jbeta primers. Profiled with immunoSEQ multiplex PCR; TCRdb holds only in-frame clones, not every one. The table lists about 150,000 clones, nearly 80% of them singletons, with 3.1% in the top ten. Sequencing was carried out using PBMCs. All receptors come from a woman aged 40-49 years in good health and CMV-seronegative.

The chain carries TRBV18 and TRBJ2-7; 8 bases are a match to TRBD2. From germline, CDR1 is KGHSH and CDR2 LQKENI. Unmatched junction bases numbered 5, after V lost 4 bases and J lost 3 bases. This CDR3 contains 14 residues. Here the CDR3 reads CASSHGSGDYEQYF. CDR3 bases: TGTGCCAGCTCACATGGTAGCGGGGACTACGAGCAGTACTTC.

Here the CDR3 reads CASSVRSYRGSGELFF. The DNA of the CDR3 is TGTGCCAGCAGTGTAAGGTCTTATCGGGGATCCGGGGAGCTGTTTTTT. The chain is built from TRBV2 and TRBJ2-2; TRBD2 might be the D (5 bases). The V gene lost 4 bases and the J gene lost 6 bases, with 18 bases spanning the gap. In germline, CDR1 is SNHLY, CDR2 FYNNEI. The CDR3 is made up of 16 amino acids. Supplemented by reference TRBV2 and TRBJ2-2, the full variable domain reads EPEVTQTPSHQVTQMGQEVILRCVPISNHLYFYWYRQILGQKVEFLVSFYNNEISEKSEIFDDQFSVERPDGSNFTLKIRSTKLEDSAMYFCASSVRSYRGSGELFFGEGSRLTVL.

The chain combines TRBV5-4 with TRBJ2-1; 9 nucleotides agree with TRBD1. The ends lost 0 bases at V and 9 bases at J; junction bases unmatched: 7. This CDR3 is built from 15 residues. Germline assignment: CDR1 SGHNT and CDR2 YYREEE (reference sequence). CDR3 sequence (DNA): TGTGCCAGCAGCTTGGTACAGGGGGCCGGCGGTGAGCAGTTCTTC. Translation gives CASSLVQGAGGEQFF.

The chain employs TRBV28 and TRBJ1-5; 11 nucleotides align to TRBD1. CDR1 is MDHEN, CDR2 SYDVKM, per germline. J gave up 11 bases and V 6 bases, and 9 bases lay outside the gene matches. The CDR3 loop spans 14 amino acids. CDR3 sequence: CASSRTGGAGSQHF. As DNA, the CDR3 is TGTGCCAGCAGCCGGACAGGGGGCGCGGGTTCCCAGCATTTT.

In the case of this clone: Being one base from a much bigger clone, this may be a read error. The same CDR3 is also encoded by other DNA sequences in this sample. The rearrangement links TRBV4-1 to TRBJ2-5; D unresolved. The germline V and J ends were trimmed by 3 bases and 6 bases, with 8 bases remaining between them. Germline V gives CDR1 MGHRA, CDR2 YSYEKL. The CDR3 is 12 amino acids. CDR3 coding DNA: TGCGCCAGCAGCCAGGAGATGCAGACCCAGTACTTC. Its translation is CASSQEMQTQYF.

The chain combines TRBV5-1 with TRBJ1-3; TRBD1 matches 8 bases. Germline V lookup: CDR1 SGHRS, CDR2 YFSETQ. There are 18 residues in the CDR3. The V gene end was trimmed by 4 bases and the J gene end by 4 bases; junction bases not matched to a gene: 16. The CDR3 region has the DNA TGCGCCAGCAGCCTGGATGGGGGGACAGGCCGGAGCGGAAACACCATATATTTT. Its translation: CASSLDGGTGRSGNTIYF.

The chain combines TRBV10-1 with TRBJ2-3, with 8 bases identical to TRBD1. Per germline, CDR1 WNHNN and CDR2 SYGVQD (reference sequence). This CDR3 has 14 amino acids. V shed 7 bases and J 2 bases; nucleotides not matched to a gene: 5. CDR3 in amino acids: CASTRDRTTDTQYF. The CDR3 DNA follows: TGCGCCAGCACGAGGGACAGGACCACAGATACGCAGTATTTT.

This clone was detected once. This chain connects TRBV25-1 to TRBJ1-4; the match to TRBD1 covers 11 bases. The CDR3 runs to 14 residues. The trim removed 4 bases at V and 6 bases at J, leaving 1 base unmatched. The V gene's germline CDR1 is MGHDK and CDR2 SYGVNS. The chain's CDR3 is CASSGDRGYEKLFF. In nucleotides, the CDR3 is TGTGCCAGCAGTGGGGACAGGGGGTATGAAAAACTGTTTTTT. The variable domain in full, completed from reference TRBV25-1 and TRBJ1-4, reads EADIYQTPRYLVIGTGKKITLECSQTMGHDKMYWYQQDPGMELHLIHYSYGVNSTEKGDLSSESTVSRIRTEHFPLTLESARPSHTSQYLCASSGDRGYEKLFFGSGTQLSVL.

V usage is TRBV7-9 and J usage is TRBJ2-7; no definite D call. Germline V CDR1 and CDR2: SEHNR, FQNEAQ (reference sequence). This CDR3 is built from 14 residues. V was shortened by 1 base and J by 0 bases, with 7 bases between the two germline ends. The CDR3 DNA is TGTGCCAGCAGCTTAGGGTTGGCCTCCTACGAGCAGTACTTC. It yields the protein CASSLGLASYEQYF.

This chain joins TRBV6-1 and TRBJ1-5; tentative D call: TRBD1 (6 bases). The CDR3 extends over 15 amino acids. Trimming shortened V by 2 bases and J by 3 bases, and 11 bases separated the two germline ends. Per germline, CDR1 MNHNS and CDR2 SASEGT. CDR3 amino acids: CASSEQTGINQPQHF. CDR3 sequence (DNA): TGTGCCAGCAGTGAACAGACAGGCATCAATCAGCCCCAGCATTTT.

In DNA, the CDR3 is TGTGCCAGCAGTCCCGACAGGGCCCTCCAAAACATTCAGTACTTC. Translation: CASSPDRALQNIQYF. The chain links TRBV5-4 to TRBJ2-4; 7 bases line up with TRBD1. Germline V CDR1 and CDR2: SGHNT, YYREEE (reference sequence). The V segment lost 5 bases and the J segment 5 bases; nucleotides outside the gene matches: 10. The CDR3 covers 15 residues. Looking up the rest from reference TRBV5-4 and TRBJ2-4 gives the full variable domain: ETGVTQSPTHLIKTRGQQVTLRCSSQSGHNTVSWYQQALGQGPQFIFQYYREEENGRGNFPPRFSGLQFPNYSSELNVNALELDDSALYLCASSPDRALQNIQYFGAGTRLSVL.

The chain links TRBV2 to TRBJ2-7; D perhaps matches TRBD2 (7 bases). Germline V CDR1 and CDR2: SNHLY, FYNNEI. With 4 bases removed from V and 0 bases from J, the gap between germline ends came to 13 bases. The CDR3 loop spans 15 amino acids. CDR3 amino acids: CASSVGGGGSYEQYF. The CDR3 DNA reads as TGTGCCAGCAGTGTAGGAGGGGGGGGCTCCTACGAGCAGTACTTC.

The chain has TRBV4-1 and TRBJ1-3, with D unresolved. The CDR3 is 15 amino acids. The ends were cut back, 1 base at V and 0 bases at J, with 7 bases in the middle. Germline values: CDR1 MGHRA, CDR2 YSYEKL. CDR3 sequence: CASSQGRLSGNTIYF. The CDR3 DNA sequence: TGCGCCAGCAGCCAAGGGAGACTCTCTGGAAACACCATATATTTT.

The gene calls are TRBV11-2 and TRBJ1-6, with 8 bases fitting TRBD1. Germline loops: CDR1 SGHAT, CDR2 FQNNGV. CDR3 length: 16 amino acids. V shed 2 bases, J shed 6 bases, and the junction held 6 bases outside the gene matches. CDR3 sequence (DNA): TGTGCCAGCAGCTTAACAGGGGGAATGGGTAATTCACCCCTCCACTTT. This translates into CASSLTGGMGNSPLHF.

V gene TRBV4-1 combines with J gene TRBJ1-6; TRBD1 agrees at 7 bases. V shed 5 bases and J 7 bases; nucleotides not matched to a gene: 8. The CDR3 contains 15 residues. Germline lookup yields CDR1 MGHRA and CDR2 YSYEKL. Written as DNA, the CDR3 is TGCGCCAGCAGCACACCTCAGGGGGGCAATTCACCCCTCCACTTT. It yields the protein CASSTPQGGNSPLHF.

The CDR3 reads CASSLITGSSNTIYF. The CDR3 region has the DNA TGTGCCAGCAGCCTGATAACAGGGTCGTCAAACACCATATATTTT. The chain links TRBV14 to TRBJ1-3; possible D gene TRBD1, 6 bases. This CDR3 contains 15 residues. The V end lost 4 bases, the J end lost 6 bases, and 16 bases lay between the germline ends. From germline, CDR1 is SGHDN and CDR2 FVKESK.

The chain is built from TRBV27 and TRBJ1-4; D is possibly TRBD1 (6 bases). Germline V gives CDR1 MNHEY, CDR2 SMNVEV (reference sequence). This CDR3 has 14 residues. V lost 10 bases, J lost 3 bases, and 15 bases lay in between. Written as DNA, the CDR3 is TGTGCCACCCGCCGGGGGGGCTCTAATGAAAAACTGTTTTTT. It translates to CATRRGGSNEKLFF. Looking up the rest from reference TRBV27 and TRBJ1-4 gives the full variable domain: EAQVTQNPRYLITVTGKKLTVTCSQNMNHEYMSWYRQDPGLGLRQIYYSMNVEVTDKGDVPEGYKVSRKEKRNFPLILESPSPNQTSLYFCATRRGGSNEKLFFGSGTQLSVL.

This CDR3 reads CASSYSPSYEQYF. The CDR3 nucleotides read TGTGCCAGCAGTTACTCCCCTTCCTACGAGCAGTACTTC. The V call is TRBV6-5, the J call TRBJ2-7; D not resolved. The CDR3 has 13 amino acids. V was trimmed by 0 bases and J by 1 base, leaving 4 bases between them. Germline CDR1 is MNHEY and CDR2 is SVGAGI.

The V gene is TRBV4-1, the J gene TRBJ1-1, with a weak D call TRBD1 (6 bases). The CDR3 is 22 residues long. Germline assignment: CDR1 MGHRA and CDR2 YSYEKL. The V and J ends lost 0 bases and 1 base respectively, with 30 bases between them. CDR3 bases: TGCGCCAGCAGCCAAGAGCGACGGCCGGGACACCCGCTAACAGGGCAGAACACTGAAGCTTTCTTT. Its translation is CASSQERRPGHPLTGQNTEAFF.

This chain connects TRBV5-6 to TRBJ1-5, with D tentatively TRBD1 (5 bases). The CDR3 is 15 amino acids. The V and J ends lost 0 bases and 4 bases respectively, with 11 bases between them. Germline CDR1 SGHDT, CDR2 YYEEEE. CDR3 region: CASSLAGFENQPQHF. The DNA of the CDR3 is TGTGCCAGCAGCTTGGCAGGGTTCGAGAATCAGCCCCAGCATTTT.

The chain employs TRBV7-9 and TRBJ2-3; D call uncertain. The V and J ends lost 4 bases and 6 bases respectively, with 8 bases between them. Germline V CDR1 and CDR2: SEHNR, FQNEAQ (reference sequence). This CDR3 has 12 residues. The CDR3 sequence: CASSSTRDTQYF. The CDR3 coding sequence is TGTGCCAGCAGCTCGACCAGGGATACGCAGTATTTT. The variable domain in full, with the rest retrieved from reference TRBV7-9 and TRBJ2-3, is DTGVSQNPRHKITKRGQNVTFRCDPISEHNRLYWYRQTLGQGPEFLTYFQNEAQLEKSRLLSDRFSAERPKGSFSTLEIQRTEQGDSAMYLCASSSTRDTQYFGPGTRLTVL.

The chain uses TRBV6-5 and TRBJ2-1; tentatively, D is TRBD1 (5 bases). Germline V gene data show CDR1 as MNHEY and CDR2 as SVGAGI. V shed 0 bases and J shed 9 bases, with 12 bases lying between them. The CDR3 has 14 residues. The CDR3 DNA is TGTGCCAGCAGTTACTCGTCAGGGCGGAGTGAGCAGTTCTTC. It encodes CASSYSSGRSEQFF.

The CDR3 sequence is CASSFPHTRNTEAFF. CDR3 DNA sequence: TGTGCCAGCAGTTTTCCTCATACGAGGAACACTGAAGCTTTCTTT. The chain uses TRBV28 and TRBJ1-1, with D unclear. This CDR3 spans 15 amino acids. Trimming shortened V by 3 bases and J by 1 base, and 12 bases separated the two germline ends. Germline CDR1 reads MDHEN; CDR2 reads SYDVKM. The full variable domain, rest sourced from reference TRBV28 and TRBJ1-1, is DVKVTQSSRYLVKRTGEKVFLECVQDMDHENMFWYRQDPGLGLRLIYFSYDVKMKEKGDIPEGYSVSREKKERFSLILESASTNQTSMYLCASSFPHTRNTEAFFGQGTRLTVV.